The clone carrying this T cell receptor (beta chain) was seen once. All enrollees were roughly 18 to 100 years old and from roughly 26 US areas. Produced via immunoSEQ multiplex PCR; TCRdb's table is partial and in-frame only. The sample consists of 250,000 to 300,000 clones, approximately 90% of them appearing once. These data originate in a study of blood T cell repertoires in COVID-19. V shed 7 bases and J shed 4 bases, with 14 bases lying between them. CDR1 and CDR2 (germline): SGHTA, FQGNSA. The CDR3 covers 13 residues. Material for sequencing was PBMCs or T cells enriched from blood (not recorded which). V is TRBV7-2 and J is TRBJ2-7; possibly TRBD1 for D (6 bases). This clonotype was sampled from a woman aged 40 to 49 with acute COVID-19. CDR3 protein: CASTPGEIYEQYF. CDR3 nucleotide sequence: TGTGCCAGCACCCCAGGGGAGATATACGAGCAGTACTTC.